A single TCR beta chain is shown here with its context. What this receptor recognizes is not known. There are no base qualities to consult, and no much larger clone falls within one base. Peripheral blood CD8+ and CD4+ T cells from healthy donors, Susac syndrome patients and multiple sclerosis patients were profiled using high-throughput TCR beta sequencing. The healthy donors served as controls matched for age and sex. Bulk CD8+ and CD4+ T cells were purified magnetically by negative isolation, whereas CD8+ TEMRA cells were enriched by FACS. Blood was collected in EDTA tubes and processed within 24 hours, with PBMCs isolated through density gradient centrifugation. PBMCs intended for TCR sequencing were frozen in liquid nitrogen and were later thawed in a 37 degrees C water bath. Purity of sorted or isolated CD4+, CD8+ and CD8+ TEMRA cells was at least 90%. The data belong to a study of CD8 T cells in Susac syndrome (dated by TCRdb to the late 2010s). With regard to the full study: Whether CD8+ T cell activation and differentiation in Susac syndrome was antigen driven was tested using repertoire sequencing. The investigation overall reported the following: The study acknowledged that relatively few individuals were included in the TCR sequencing and HLA analysis.

RNA was extracted with the RNeasy kit and roughly 0.5 to 1 ug was reverse transcribed using random hexamers. TCR beta CDR3 regions were amplified with the immunoSEQ multiplex PCR assay covering 54 Vbeta and 13 Jbeta segments. To correct PCR amplification bias, a synthetic template baseline was used for both primer optimization and computational correction. Per the original workflow: Reads were annotated to V, D and J genes per IMGT and analyzed with immunoSEQ Analyzer, keeping only productive sequences. Clonality was calculated as one minus the Shannon entropy normalized by log2 of the number of productive unique sequences. For each patient and control, public and private clones were evaluated within the 100 most prevalent clones. Susac-specific clones were defined as absent from healthy and MS cohorts, about 1,100 published viral clones and other ImmuneACCESS disease sequences. TCRdb trimmed public reads at Q25 via fastp, called clones via MiXCR and kept in-frame beta chains. Here each entry gathers all rows of one CDR3 protein and keeps the most common genes and DNA. TCRdb's processing, not the authors' own work, is the source of the V and J calls. For this sample there are some 120,000 distinct CDR3 sequences; about 95% appear just once. The ten top clones hold roughly 0.11% of the sample.

Taken from cysteine to phenylalanine, the CDR3 has 15 residues. CDR3 DNA is the only sequence kept; it has 45 bases, read in frame from the first base. The germline V gene (reference sequence) gives CDR1 as GTSNPN and CDR2 as SVGIG. V has 2 bases trimmed and J has 4 bases trimmed; junction bases matching no gene number 8. The sequence was obtained from a human donor in good health. Sequenced: CD4+ T cells from PBMCs. Recombination linked TRBV30 to TRBJ2-1, with 7 central nucleotides matching TRBD2. The CDR3 protein: CAWSYRTRMYNEQFF. The DNA sequence is TGTGCCTGGAGTTACCGGACTAGGATGTACAATGAGCAGTTCTTC.